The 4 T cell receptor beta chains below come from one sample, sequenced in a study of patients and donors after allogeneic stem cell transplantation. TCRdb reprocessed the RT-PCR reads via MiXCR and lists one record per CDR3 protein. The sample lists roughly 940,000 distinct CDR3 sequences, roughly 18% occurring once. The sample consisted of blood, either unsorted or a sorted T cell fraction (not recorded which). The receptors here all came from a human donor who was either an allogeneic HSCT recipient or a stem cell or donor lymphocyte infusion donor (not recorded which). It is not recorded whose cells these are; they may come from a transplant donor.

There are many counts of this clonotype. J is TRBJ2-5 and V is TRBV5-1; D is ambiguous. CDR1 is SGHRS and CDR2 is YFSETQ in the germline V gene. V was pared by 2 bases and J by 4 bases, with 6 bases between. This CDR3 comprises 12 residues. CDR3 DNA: TGCGCCAGCAGCTTAGAGTTAGAGACCCAGTACTTC. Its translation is CASSLELETQYF.

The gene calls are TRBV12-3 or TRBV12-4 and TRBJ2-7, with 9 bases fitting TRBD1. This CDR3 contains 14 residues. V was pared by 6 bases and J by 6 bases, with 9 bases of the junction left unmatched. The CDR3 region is CASRMGQGGSEQYF. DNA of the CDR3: TGTGCCAGCAGGATGGGACAGGGAGGGTCCGAGCAGTACTTC.

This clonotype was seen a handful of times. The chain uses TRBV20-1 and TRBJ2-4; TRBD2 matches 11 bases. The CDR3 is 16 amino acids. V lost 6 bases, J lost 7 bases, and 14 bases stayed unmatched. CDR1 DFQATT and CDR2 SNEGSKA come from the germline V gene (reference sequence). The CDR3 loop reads CSANVVAGGPGNIQYF. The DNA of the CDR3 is TGCAGTGCCAACGTGGTAGCGGGAGGGCCAGGGAACATTCAGTACTTC.

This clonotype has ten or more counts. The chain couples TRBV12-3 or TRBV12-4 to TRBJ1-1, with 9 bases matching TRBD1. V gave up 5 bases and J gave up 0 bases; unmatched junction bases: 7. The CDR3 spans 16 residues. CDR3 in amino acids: CASSPGQGNMNTEAFF. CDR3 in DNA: TGTGCCAGCAGTCCCGGACAGGGGAACATGAACACTGAAGCTTTCTTT.